The 30 T cell receptor beta chains below were found in one sample sequenced in a study of T-cell reconstitution after alpha-beta-depleted transplantation in children. The TCRbeta library incorporated unique molecular identifiers. TCRdb reprocessed the PCR reads with MiXCR, giving one entry per CDR3 protein. The sample has about 300,000 distinct CDR3 sequences; roughly a tenth are singletons. The sample consisted of PBMCs, taken before TCRalphabeta/CD19-depleted stem cell transplant. All receptors come from a boy under three years old with acute myeloid leukemia, due to receive a stem cell transplant.

This clonotype came up many times. V and J are TRBV2 and TRBJ1-6, with 9 bases aligning to TRBD1. The CDR3 spans 15 residues. Germline loops: CDR1 SNHLY, CDR2 FYNNEI. The trim removed 7 bases at V and 10 bases at J, leaving 11 bases unmatched. This CDR3 is CASTLIQGAGSPLHF. In DNA form, the CDR3 reads TGTGCCAGCACCCTAATACAGGGGGCAGGGTCACCCCTCCACTTT.

This clonotype showed up many times. The J gene is TRBJ2-7, the V gene TRBV7-9, with D tentatively TRBD1 (5 bases). Germline values: CDR1 SEHNR, CDR2 FQNEAQ (reference sequence). V was trimmed by 3 bases and J by 0 bases, leaving 12 bases between them. The CDR3 sequence is 15 residues long. CDR3 region: CASSLDTLSSYEQYF. CDR3 sequence (DNA): TGTGCCAGCAGCTTGGACACCCTGAGCTCCTACGAGCAGTACTTC. The full variable domain, in which reference TRBV7-9 and TRBJ2-7 provide the parts outside the CDR3, is DTGVSQNPRHKITKRGQNVTFRCDPISEHNRLYWYRQTLGQGPEFLTYFQNEAQLEKSRLLSDRFSAERPKGSFSTLEIQRTEQGDSAMYLCASSLDTLSSYEQYFGPGTRLTVT.

In its sample, this clonotype was seen many times. V usage is TRBV5-1 and J usage is TRBJ2-4; TRBD2 agrees at 7 bases. The CDR3 covers 15 residues. Germline trimming cut 4 bases from V and 8 bases from J; bases unmatched to any gene: 12. CDR1 SGHRS and CDR2 YFSETQ come from the germline V gene. As DNA, the CDR3 is TGCGCCAGCAGCCACTCTCTAGCGGTAATGGACATTCAGTACTTC. Its protein product is CASSHSLAVMDIQYF.

This clonotype was recorded many times. V is TRBV21-1 and J is TRBJ2-4; the table's D call, TRBD1, has no DNA check behind it. TRBV21-1 is a pseudogene locus. CDR3 size: 15 residues. The CDR3 DNA is TGTGCCAGCAGCAAAGGGGACAGGGTGGAAAACATTCAGTACTTC. Protein: CASSKGDRVENIQYF.

This clonotype occurred many times. The genes are TRBV28 and TRBJ1-6, with D possibly TRBD1 on 6 matching bases. The CDR3 contains 15 residues. V was pared by 1 base and J by 5 bases, with 9 bases between. Germline CDR1 MDHEN, CDR2 SYDVKM. CDR3 residues: CASSLLGHNNSPLHF. In DNA form, the CDR3 reads TGTGCCAGCAGTTTATTGGGACATAATAATTCACCCCTCCACTTT.

This clonotype has ten or more counts. The CDR3 DNA sequence: TGTGCCAGCAGTTTCGGATACTCTGGAAACACCATATATTTT. Translating it yields CASSFGYSGNTIYF. The chain couples TRBV12-3 or TRBV12-4 to TRBJ1-3, with unresolved D. The V gene lost 3 bases and the J gene lost 0 bases, with 6 bases spanning the gap. The CDR3 consists of 14 residues.

The J gene is TRBJ2-1, the V gene TRBV7-3, with D possibly TRBD2 on 6 matching bases. Germline V gives CDR1 SGHTA, CDR2 FQGTGA. Trimming stripped 1 base from V and 2 bases from J, with 12 bases between. The length of the CDR3 is 16 residues. The CDR3 DNA is TGTGCCAGCAGCTTAAGGGTGACTAGGACCTACAATGAGCAGTTCTTC. This encodes CASSLRVTRTYNEQFF. Combining the CDR3 with reference TRBV7-3 and TRBJ2-1 gives the whole variable domain GAGVSQTPSNKVTEKGKYVELRCDPISGHTALYWYRQSLGQGPEFLIYFQGTGAADDSGLPNDRFFAVRPEGSVSTLKIQRTERGDSAVYLCASSLRVTRTYNEQFFGPGTRLTVL.

This clonotype turned up a few times. The chain combines TRBV10-3 with TRBJ2-7, with TRBD2 identical over 8 bases. Unmatched junction bases numbered 5, after V lost 4 bases and J lost 0 bases. This CDR3 has 15 residues. Germline lookup yields CDR1 ENHRY and CDR2 SYGVKD. CDR3 sequence: CAISGSREASYEQYF. CDR3 sequence (DNA): TGTGCCATCAGTGGTTCGCGGGAGGCCTCCTACGAGCAGTACTTC.

This clonotype has ten or more counts. The J gene is TRBJ1-3, the V gene TRBV5-5; D remains ambiguous. Trimming cost V 3 bases and J 5 bases, with 6 bases left between them. This CDR3 comprises 12 residues. Germline-derived CDR1 and CDR2 are SGHKS and YYEKEE (reference sequence). The DNA of the CDR3 is TGTGCCAGCAGCTCGTCTAGAAACACCATATATTTT. It specifies CASSSSRNTIYF.

As regards this clonotype: A junction boundary mismatches the germline segment, possibly from a read error. The CDR3 spells CSVAGQAEASF. The CDR3 DNA sequence: TGCAGCGTGGCGGGACAGGCCGAAGCTTCCTTT. The rearrangement uses TRBV29-1 and TRBJ1-1, with 8 bases aligning to TRBD1. This CDR3 is 11 amino acids long. Germline CDR1 SQVTM, CDR2 ANQGSEA. Drawing the rest from reference TRBV29-1 and TRBJ1-1, the complete variable domain is SAVISQKPSRDICQRGTSLTIQCQVDSQVTMMFWYRQQPGQSLTLIATANQGSEATYESGFVIDKFPISRPNLTFSTLTVSNMSPEDSSIYLCSVAGQAEASFGQGTRLTVV.

This clonotype was seen repeatedly, ten times or more. The chain is built from TRBV14 and TRBJ2-7; D gene unclear. The CDR3 loop spans 12 amino acids. The V gene lost 0 bases and the J gene lost 2 bases, with 2 bases spanning the gap. Per germline, CDR1 SGHDN and CDR2 FVKESK. The CDR3 here is CASSQETYEQYF. CDR3 DNA sequence: TGTGCCAGCAGCCAAGAAACCTACGAGCAGTACTTC. Variable domain in full (rest from reference TRBV14 and TRBJ2-7): EAGVTQFPSHSVIEKGQTVTLRCDPISGHDNLYWYRRVMGKEIKFLLHFVKESKQDESGMPNNRFLAERTGGTYSTLKVQPAELEDSGVYFCASSQETYEQYFGPGTRLTVT.

This clonotype was recorded a few times. The chain joins TRBV6-2 or TRBV6-3 to TRBJ2-3; D not certain. V was cut by 0 bases and J by 5 bases, with 18 bases left in between. Per the germline V gene, CDR1 is MNHEY and CDR2 is SVGEGT. The CDR3 contains 17 residues. Here the CDR3 reads CASSYSKGKFGRDTQYF. The DNA for the CDR3 is TGTGCCAGCAGTTACTCGAAGGGAAAGTTCGGTCGAGATACGCAGTATTTT.

The CDR3 region has the DNA TGTGCCAGCAGCCCTCCCGGGGTATGGGCTTTCTTT. It codes for CASSPPGVWAFF. This chain uses TRBV7-9 with TRBJ1-1; D is undetermined. The germline V and J ends were trimmed by 5 bases and 11 bases, with 15 bases remaining between them. There are 12 residues in the CDR3. The V gene's germline CDR1 is SEHNR and CDR2 FQNEAQ (reference sequence). The whole variable domain, remainder taken from reference TRBV7-9 and TRBJ1-1, is DTGVSQNPRHKITKRGQNVTFRCDPISEHNRLYWYRQTLGQGPEFLTYFQNEAQLEKSRLLSDRFSAERPKGSFSTLEIQRTEQGDSAMYLCASSPPGVWAFFGQGTRLTVV.

This clonotype was counted ten times or more. The rearrangement links TRBV12-3 or TRBV12-4 to TRBJ2-3; a weak D match, TRBD1 (5 bases). Between the trimmed V and J ends, which lost 6 bases and 1 base, there was a span of 5 bases. The CDR3 consists of 12 residues. This CDR3 reads CASRTGTDTQYF. In DNA, the CDR3 is TGTGCCAGCAGGACAGGCACAGATACGCAGTATTTT.

This clonotype was seen ten or more times. The chain links TRBV10-2 to TRBJ2-7; TRBD2 agrees at 12 bases. Germline V gene data show CDR1 as WSHSY and CDR2 as SAAADI. The CDR3 is 15 amino acids. With 4 bases clipped from V and 3 bases from J, the junction kept 4 bases outside the gene matches. CDR3 DNA: TGCGCCAGCAGTGTTCGACTAGCGGGGGACTACGAGCAGTACTTC. It codes for CASSVRLAGDYEQYF.

The chain joins TRBV3-1 to TRBJ2-1, with D possibly matching TRBD1 (6 bases). Trimming removed 1 base at V and 8 bases at J, with 18 bases between. CDR3 size: 16 residues. Germline lookup yields CDR1 LGHDT and CDR2 YNNKEL (reference sequence). In DNA, the CDR3 is TGTGCCAGCAGCCAAGTGACAGGCCTCCAGGTGGATGAGCAGTTCTTC. Protein sequence: CASSQVTGLQVDEQFF.

This clonotype was seen many times. The chain joins TRBV7-6 to TRBJ1-5; D unresolved. This CDR3 has 14 residues. Germline-derived CDR1 and CDR2 are SGHVS and FNYEAQ. The ends were cut back, 3 bases at V and 0 bases at J, with 6 bases in the middle. The CDR3 region has the DNA TGTGCCAGCAGCTTGAGGGATAGCAATCAGCCCCAGCATTTT. It encodes CASSLRDSNQPQHF.

This clonotype was counted at least ten times. The chain combines TRBV12-3 or TRBV12-4 with TRBJ1-4; D possibly corresponds to TRBD1 (5 bases). Trimming removed 3 bases from V and 6 bases from J, with 11 bases in between. This CDR3 has 14 residues. CDR3 in DNA: TGTGCCAGCAGTTTGGTGGGGCGGGATGAAAAACTGTTTTTT. It codes for CASSLVGRDEKLFF.

This clonotype was picked up many times. The rearrangement joins TRBV20-1 to TRBJ2-2; the match to TRBD2 covers 11 bases. The CDR3 is made up of 14 amino acids. Germline-derived CDR1 and CDR2 are DFQATT and SNEGSKA (reference sequence). With V trimmed by 4 bases and J by 3 bases, 1 base remained unmatched. As DNA, the CDR3 is TGCAGTGCTAAACTAGCGGGGGACACCGGGGAGCTGTTTTTT. Amino acids: CSAKLAGDTGELFF.

This clonotype was seen more than once but under ten times. The chain joins TRBV7-6 to TRBJ2-5; 9 bases fit TRBD2. CDR1 and CDR2 (germline): SGHVS, FNYEAQ. J lost 4 bases, V lost 4 bases, and 22 bases had no gene match. The CDR3 extends over 20 amino acids. CDR3 bases: TGTGCCAGCAGCTACTTCTCCCCCGAACTGGTAGCGGGAGAGAGAGAGACCCAGTACTTC. Amino acids: CASSYFSPELVAGERETQYF.

This clonotype was observed many times. The V and J genes are TRBV28 and TRBJ2-1; 10 bases match TRBD2. Germline-derived CDR1 and CDR2 are MDHEN and SYDVKM. CDR3 size: 17 residues. V lost 3 bases, J lost 4 bases, and 9 bases stayed unmatched. The CDR3 DNA reads TGTGCCAGCAGTTTCGGTTGGCTAGCGGGAGCTTACAATGAGCAGTTCTTC. It encodes CASSFGWLAGAYNEQFF.

This clonotype was recorded at least ten times. The J gene is TRBJ2-1, the V gene TRBV6-2 or TRBV6-3, with TRBD1 matching 7 bases. This CDR3 has 13 residues. V dropped 2 bases and J dropped 10; count of bases not matched to a gene: 5. Per germline, CDR1 MNHEY and CDR2 SVGEGT. The CDR3 here is CASSYGTGDEQFF. The CDR3, as DNA: TGTGCCAGCAGTTACGGAACAGGGGACGAGCAGTTCTTC.

In its sample, this clonotype was seen many times. The chain is built from TRBV28 and TRBJ1-2, with D possibly being TRBD1 (5 bases). The CDR3 has 14 residues. Per the germline V gene, CDR1 is MDHEN and CDR2 is SYDVKM. V was trimmed by 6 bases and J by 2 bases, leaving 13 bases between them. CDR3 bases: TGTGCCAGCAGCGGGGCCGGGGGGAACTATGGCTACACCTTC. Amino acids: CASSGAGGNYGYTF.

This clonotype was detected many times. The chain has TRBV12-3 or TRBV12-4 and TRBJ1-3; maybe TRBD1 (6 bases). CDR3 length: 16 residues. Trimming removed 3 bases from V and 0 bases from J, with 12 bases in between. The CDR3 DNA reads as TGTGCCAGCAGTTTCCCGACAGGCTTCTCTGGAAACACCATATATTTT. It translates to CASSFPTGFSGNTIYF.

This clonotype came up many times. The chain is built from TRBV12-3 or TRBV12-4 and TRBJ2-1; 10 nucleotides align to TRBD2. The CDR3 totals 14 residues. J gave up 8 bases and V 9 bases, and 10 bases lay outside the gene matches. CDR3: CARPEASGSDEQFF. DNA for the CDR3: TGTGCCAGGCCCGAGGCTAGCGGGAGCGATGAGCAGTTCTTC.

V usage is TRBV5-1 and J usage is TRBJ1-2; D is unresolved. Germline CDR1 reads SGHRS; CDR2 reads YFSETQ. The CDR3 runs 13 residues. V was cut by 7 bases and J by 0 bases, with 10 bases left in between. In DNA, the CDR3 is TGCGCCAGCTCGGTGGGTTCTAACTATGGCTACACCTTC. The encoded protein is CASSVGSNYGYTF.

This clonotype showed up many times. The chain uses TRBV28 and TRBJ2-4; 11 nucleotides align to TRBD2. Trimming at V came to 2 bases and at J to 4 bases, leaving 7 bases not matched to a gene. In germline, CDR1 is MDHEN, CDR2 SYDVKM. The CDR3 spans 17 residues. The CDR3 DNA follows: TGTGCCAGCAGTTTAGTTCATAGCGGGAGGGCTAAAAACATTCAGTACTTC. Protein product: CASSLVHSGRAKNIQYF.

This clonotype was seen only a few times. The chain uses TRBV12-3 or TRBV12-4 and TRBJ2-7; D assignment may be TRBD1 or TRBD2 (5 bases each). The CDR3 runs 15 residues. The V and J ends lost 4 bases and 0 bases respectively, with 13 bases between them. The CDR3 loop reads CASSYGTLLSYEQYF. DNA of the CDR3: TGTGCCAGCAGTTACGGGACGCTCCTCTCCTACGAGCAGTACTTC.

Points on this clonotype: A clone one base away is much larger, so this may be a read error. V usage is TRBV2 and J usage is TRBJ2-7; a weak D match, TRBD2 (5 bases). The length of the CDR3 is 14 residues. Germline-derived CDR1 and CDR2 are SNHLY and FYNNEI. The CDR3 DNA is TGTGCCAGCACTTTAGACGGGATCTCCTACGAGCAGCACTTC. It translates to CASTLDGISYEQHF.

This clonotype was seen repeatedly, ten times or more. This chain uses TRBV5-6 with TRBJ2-2, with 8 positions matching TRBD2. This CDR3 has 16 residues. V dropped 4 bases and J dropped 3; count of bases not matched to a gene: 8. Germline assignment: CDR1 SGHDT and CDR2 YYEEEE. Here the CDR3 reads CASSRLLAADTGELFF. In nucleotides, the CDR3 is TGTGCCAGCAGCCGCCTACTAGCGGCGGACACCGGGGAGCTGTTTTTT. The complete variable domain, with remaining parts taken from reference TRBV5-6 and TRBJ2-2, reads DAGVTQSPTHLIKTRGQQVTLRCSPKSGHDTVSWYQQALGQGPQFIFQYYEEEERQRGNFPDRFSGHQFPNYSSELNVNALLLGDSALYLCASSRLLAADTGELFFGEGSRLTVL.